Listed here are 21 T cell receptor delta chains from one sample, sequenced in a study of gamma delta lymphoproliferative disorders and STAT genes. TCRdb repeated clone calling on the multiplex PCR reads with CATT. The sample lists some 460 delta-chain clones; about 4.5% were seen once. Genomic DNA from isolated PBMCs served as the sequencing template. Material for sequencing was blood. These receptors all come from a human donor with gamma-delta T-cell large granular lymphocyte leukemia.

This clone was found a few times. The protein given by TCRdb reflects a much larger clone and differs at residue 10 from this DNA's translation, likely from a read error; the protein shown is the DNA's translation. The genes are TRDV2 and TRDJ1, with D hard to call. The CDR3 has 18 amino acids. V lost 0 bases and J lost 0, with 19 bases in between. CDR1 GEAIGNYY and CDR2 EKD come from the germline V gene. Here the CDR3 reads CACDTVETGPEYTDKLIF. The DNA for the CDR3 is TGTGCCTGTGACACCGTGGAGACCGGGCCTGAGTACACCGATAAACTCATCTTT.

A remark on this clone: This DNA's translation and the protein TCRdb lists, from a much larger clone, do not match at residue 8, likely due to a read error; the protein shown is translated from the DNA. The chain employs TRDV2 and TRDJ1; 8 bases are a match to TRDD3. Looked up from germline, CDR1 is GEAIGNYY and CDR2 is EKD. The CDR3 has 19 residues. V gave up 0 bases and J gave up 0 bases; unmatched junction bases: 14. The CDR3 is CACDTVYAGGRQYTDKLIF. Written as DNA, the CDR3 is TGTGCCTGTGACACCGTCTATGCTGGGGGACGACAGTACACCGATAAACTCATCTTT.

The chain links TRDV2 to TRDJ1; 12 bases agree with TRDD3. This CDR3 is 18 amino acids long. Losses at the gene ends were 0 bases for V and 2 bases for J; bases not matched to a gene: 9. Germline V gene data show CDR1 as GEAIGNYY and CDR2 as EKD. The CDR3 here is CACDTVRPLGDTTDKLIF. CDR3 DNA: TGTGCCTGTGACACCGTGAGGCCCCTGGGGGATACGACCGATAAACTCATCTTT.

This clone has ten or more counts. CDR3 DNA sequence: TGTGCCTGTGACTCTACTGGGGAGATCTCCTGGGACACCCGACAGATGTTTTTC. Residues: CACDSTGEISWDTRQMFF. The chain recombines TRDV2 with TRDJ3; the match to TRDD3 covers 7 bases. This CDR3 is built from 18 residues. J gave up 0 bases and V 3 bases, and 7 bases lay outside the gene matches. Germline-derived CDR1 and CDR2 are GEAIGNYY and EKD.

This clone is termed medium-sized. A read error likely explains this, since a far larger clone differs by one base. The gene calls are TRDV2 and TRDJ1; 12 bases are shared with TRDD3. V was clipped by 0 bases and J by 2 bases; unmatched bases: 12. The CDR3 is 19 amino acids. CDR1 is GEAIGNYY, CDR2 EKD, per germline. The DNA for the CDR3 is TGTGCCTGTGACACCGTCGGTCTGGGGGATACGCTGTCAACCGATAAACTCATCTTT. Translating gives CACDTVGLGDTLSTDKLIF.

This clone appeared a few times. This chain uses TRDV2 with TRDJ1, with 7 bases that match TRDD3. V shed 0 bases and J 1 base; nucleotides not matched to a gene: 16. CDR1 is GEAIGNYY, CDR2 EKD, per germline. This CDR3 has 19 residues. This CDR3 reads CACDTVGLEDTSATDKLIF. CDR3 sequence (DNA): TGTGCCTGTGACACCGTCGGTCTGGAGGATACGAGTGCCACCGATAAACTCATCTTT.

Judged by abundance, this clone is medium-sized. Other DNA sequences in this specimen translate into the identical CDR3. The rearrangement joins TRDV2 to TRDJ1; 12 positions match TRDD3. Germline assignment: CDR1 GEAIGNYY and CDR2 EKD. The length of the CDR3 is 21 residues. J lost 0 bases, V lost 0 bases, and 16 bases had no gene match. CDR3 amino acids: CACDTVGLGDTGSNDTDKLIF. CDR3 DNA: TGTGCCTGTGACACCGTCGGTCTGGGGGATACGGGATCAAACGACACCGATAAACTCATCTTT.

This clone was seen more than once but under ten times. This DNA's translation differs at residue 3 from TCRdb's protein, which comes from a much larger clone; a read error is likely, and the protein shown is translated from the DNA. The chain uses TRDV2 and TRDJ1; tentative D call: TRDD2 (5 bases). This CDR3 comprises 15 residues. Germline V lookup: CDR1 GEAIGNYY, CDR2 EKD. CDR3 DNA: TGTGCCCGTGACACGTTGGATCCTAGCGCCGATAAACTCATCTTT. This translates into CARDTLDPSADKLIF.

This clone was seen ten or more times. One base separates it from a far larger clone, so it is likely a read error. J is TRDJ1 and V is TRDV2; D is ambiguous. CDR3 length: 16 amino acids. CDR1 and CDR2 (germline): GEAIGNYY, EKD. The CDR3 region has the DNA TGTGCCCGTGACACCGTCGGCGGTGGTAACACCGATAAACTCATCTTT. It codes for CARDTVGGGNTDKLIF.

This clone was counted ten times or more. The gene calls are TRAV29/DV5 and TRDJ1; D is possibly TRDD3 (5 bases). The CDR3 sequence is 15 residues long. The V and J ends lost 5 bases and 6 bases respectively, with 23 bases between them. Germline assignment: CDR1 NSMFDY and CDR2 ISSIKDK. This chain's CDR3 is CAASTGAPRRYKLIF. The CDR3 DNA sequence: TGTGCAGCCAGTACGGGGGCGCCCCGTCGATATAAACTCATCTTT.

By frequency in the sample, this clone is medium-sized. A far larger clone lies a single base away; this is likely a read error. The chain recombines TRDV2 with TRDJ1; TRDD3 aligns across 12 bases. CDR1 and CDR2 from the germline V gene are GEAIGNYY and EKD. This CDR3 has 19 residues. After removal of 0 bases from V and 4 bases from J, the junction contained 14 bases not matched to a gene. In DNA form, the CDR3 reads TGTGCCTGTGACACCGTCGGTCTGGGGGATACGCCGTCAATCGATAAACTCATCTTT. Residues: CACDTVGLGDTPSIDKLIF.

As to this clone: The TCRdb protein comes from a much larger clone and disagrees with this DNA's translation at residue 5, likely due to a read error; the protein given here is derived from the DNA. CDR3 in amino acids: CACELLGDTGSNDTDKLIF. The CDR3 nucleotides read TGTGCCTGTGAACTACTGGGGGATACGGGATCAAACGACACCGATAAACTCATCTTT. V is TRDV2 and J is TRDJ1; TRDD3 matches at 13 bases. The CDR3 loop spans 19 amino acids. Germline loops: CDR1 GEAIGNYY, CDR2 EKD. V dropped 4 bases and J dropped 0; count of bases not matched to a gene: 13.

This clone was counted between two and nine times. TCRdb records a much larger clone's protein for this DNA, with a difference at residue 8 that likely arises from a read error; the protein given is the translation of the DNA. The chain is built from TRDV2 and TRDJ1; 12 bases align to TRDD3. The ends lost 0 bases at V and 1 base at J; junction bases unmatched: 11. Per the germline V gene, CDR1 is GEAIGNYY and CDR2 is EKD. The CDR3 extends over 19 amino acids. The CDR3 loop reads CACDTVRSLGDTGTDKLIF. CDR3 coding DNA: TGTGCCTGTGACACCGTGAGGTCCCTGGGGGATACGGGCACCGATAAACTCATCTTT.

Judged by abundance, this clone is large. Other DNA sequences in the sample encode the same CDR3. V gene TRDV2 combines with J gene TRDJ1, with D tentatively TRDD2 (5 bases). V dropped 3 bases and J dropped 3 bases, with 13 bases sitting between them. Germline CDR1 and CDR2: GEAIGNYY and EKD. This CDR3 region has 14 residues. The CDR3 loop reads CACDALLSSDKLIF. The CDR3 coding sequence is TGTGCCTGTGACGCCTTACTTTCCTCCGATAAACTCATCTTT.

There are many counts of this clone. A far larger clone lies a single base away; this is likely a read error. At the DNA level, this CDR3 is encoded by other sequences in the same sample as well. The gene calls are TRDV2 and TRDJ1; 13 nucleotides agree with TRDD3. Per the germline V gene, CDR1 is GEAIGNYY and CDR2 is EKD. With 7 bases clipped from V and 2 bases from J, the junction kept 6 bases outside the gene matches. This CDR3 has 15 residues. The CDR3 spells CACDVLGDTTDKLIF. In DNA form, the CDR3 reads TGTGCCTGCGACGTACTGGGGGATACGACCGATAAACTCATCTTT.

This clone turned up a few times. This DNA's translation and the protein TCRdb lists, from a much larger clone, do not match at residue 14, likely due to a read error; the protein shown is translated from the DNA. The V and J genes are TRDV2 and TRDJ1; TRDD3 agrees at 8 bases. Germline CDR1 reads GEAIGNYY; CDR2 reads EKD. Trimming cost V 4 bases and J 6 bases; bases outside gene matches: 21. The CDR3 length is 18 residues. This chain's CDR3 is CACETVGYGTTVTNKLIF. DNA for the CDR3: TGTGCCTGTGAGACGGTGGGATACGGGACGACCGTAACCAATAAACTCATCTTT.

Note on this clone: This likely stems from a read error, as it lies one base from a far larger clone. The chain recombines TRDV2 with TRDJ1; 8 bases are a match to TRDD3. V was pared by 4 bases and J by 2 bases, with 17 bases of the junction left unmatched. CDR1 is GEAIGNYY, CDR2 EKD, per germline. There are 18 residues in the CDR3. Here the CDR3 DNA reads TGTGCCTGTGAGACGGTGGGATACGGGGCGACCGTAACCGATAAACTCATCTTT. Translated, it gives CACETVGYGATVTDKLIF.

A few counts support this clone. For this DNA, TCRdb reports the protein of a much larger clone, which diverges at residue 14, most likely from a read error; the protein presented here is translated directly from the DNA. Other nucleotide sequences from this sample produce the same CDR3. The rearrangement links TRDV2 to TRDJ1; 13 bases are a match to TRDD3. The length of the CDR3 is 19 residues. Germline values: CDR1 GEAIGNYY, CDR2 EKD. The J segment lost 3 bases and the V segment lost 4 bases, leaving 16 bases of the junction unmatched. The CDR3 region is CACEPLGDTGSNDADKLIF. The CDR3 region has the DNA TGTGCCTGTGAACCACTGGGGGATACGGGATCGAACGACGCCGATAAACTCATCTTT.

Comment on this clone: The translation of this DNA and the TCRdb protein of a much larger clone differ at residue 5, probably owing to a read error; the protein shown here is translated from the DNA. The V call is TRDV2, the J call TRDJ1; 12 nucleotides agree with TRDD3. The J segment lost 1 base and the V segment lost 3 bases, leaving 14 bases of the junction unmatched. CDR1 and CDR2 from the germline V gene are GEAIGNYY and EKD. The length of the CDR3 is 19 residues. The CDR3 DNA is TGTGCCTGTGACGCCGTGAGGCCCCTGGGGGATACGGGCACCGATAAACTCATCTTT. Residues: CACDAVRPLGDTGTDKLIF.

This clone is medium-sized within its sample. The chain employs TRDV2 and TRDJ1; 13 bases map to TRDD3. Germline V gene lookup returns CDR1 GEAIGNYY and CDR2 EKD. The CDR3 covers 17 residues. With V trimmed by 2 bases and J by 1 base, 6 bases remained unmatched. The CDR3 coding sequence is TGTGCCTGTGACAGACTGGGGGATACGAGTGCCACCGATAAACTCATCTTT. Its translation is CACDRLGDTSATDKLIF.

This clone has just a few counts. The protein held in TCRdb is that of a much larger clone and does not match this DNA's translation at residue 6, likely because of a read error; the protein shown is translated from the DNA. The CDR3 DNA sequence: TGTGCCTGTGACACCATGGAGACCGGGTCTGAGTACACCGATAAACTCATCTTT. Residues: CACDTMETGSEYTDKLIF. The rearrangement links TRDV2 to TRDJ1; D is ambiguous. The CDR3 runs to 18 residues. In germline, CDR1 is GEAIGNYY, CDR2 EKD. V was pared by 0 bases and J by 0 bases, with 19 bases between.